These T cell receptor beta chains were read from a single sample in a study of CD4 and CD8 cells across lung adenocarcinoma regions. TCRdb reanalysed the PCR reads using MiXCR and keeps one entry per CDR3 protein. This repertoire shows 10,000 to 15,000 distinct CDR3 sequences, roughly 48% found once; its top ten account for roughly 25%. Input material: CD8+ T cells from the margin of a lung tumor. These receptors were collected from a female donor with lung adenocarcinoma. The CD4 and CD8 labels of this study may be unreliable. Both conserved end residues are part of each CDR3. D genes are given only for firm matches. Only part of the rows carry a size: once, few, many, or a class if the clone is expanded.

clone_size	j_call	v_call	d_call	cdr3_aa	cdr3_nt
medium-sized	TRBJ2-3	TRBV7-8	NA	CASSLERSGGTDTQYF	TGTGCCAGCAGCCTCGAGCGTTCGGGAGGCACAGATACGCAGTATTTT
few	TRBJ1-1	TRBV6-4	NA	CASSASNTEAFF	TGTGCCAGCAGTGCCTCGAACACTGAAGCTTTCTTT
many	TRBJ1-1	TRBV27	NA	CASSFEGRNTEAFF	TGTGCCAGCAGTTTCGAGGGGCGGAACACTGAAGCTTTCTTT
few	TRBJ2-7	TRBV5-6	NA	CASSLGPGSYEQYF	TGTGCCAGCAGCTTGGGCCCGGGGTCCTACGAGCAGTACTTC
medium-sized	TRBJ2-5	TRBV6-1	TRBD2	CASSPNWGGQETQYF	TGTGCCAGCAGTCCGAATTGGGGGGGCCAAGAGACCCAGTACTTC
medium-sized	TRBJ1-5	TRBV6-1	NA	CASITDNNQPQHF	TGTGCCAGCATAACAGATAACAATCAGCCCCAGCATTTT
many	TRBJ2-1	TRBV20-1	TRBD2	CSAELASSYNEQFF	TGCAGTGCTGAACTAGCGAGCTCCTACAATGAGCAGTTCTTC
NA	TRBJ2-3	TRBV7-2	NA	CASSAPLDRATETQYF	TGTGCCAGCAGCGCGCCTTTGGACAGAGCCACAGAGACGCAGTATTTT
many	TRBJ2-7	TRBV6-1	TRBD2	CASSPTSGGSEQYF	TGTGCCAGCAGCCCGACTAGCGGGGGGAGCGAGCAGTACTTC
NA	TRBJ2-4	TRBV10-1	NA	CASMVATNMQYF	TGCGCCAGCATGGTAGCCACAAACATGCAGTACTTC
NA	TRBJ2-2	TRBV10-1	TRBD2	CASSFPGTSGSVSTGELFF	TGCGCCAGCAGCTTCCCCGGGACTAGCGGGAGCGTGAGCACCGGGGAGCTGTTTTTT
NA	TRBJ2-3	TRBV6-5	NA	CASSLGRVSYNEQYF	TGTGCCAGCAGTTTGGGCCGGGTGAGCTACAATGAGCAGTATTTT
NA	TRBJ2-2	TRBV6-1	NA	CASRVTAEFTDEQFF	TGTGCCAGCAGGGTCACCGCGGAATTCACCGATGAGCAGTTTTTT
NA	TRBJ1-2	TRBV10-3	NA	CATAKSNPSGAYGYTF	TGTGCCACCGCCAAATCCAACCCCTCAGGGGCCTATGGCTACACCTTC
few	TRBJ2-5	TRBV5-1	NA	CASSLSPVQETQYF	TGCGCCAGCAGCTTGTCGCCAGTCCAAGAGACCCAGTACTTC
many	TRBJ2-3	TRBV5-5	TRBD1	CASSSRDRRTDTQYF	TGTGCCAGCAGCTCCCGGGACAGAAGGACAGATACGCAGTATTTT
NA	TRBJ2-1	TRBV27	NA	CASSGVVGADTQFF	TGTGCCAGCAGCGGGGTTGTGGGGGCAGATACGCAGTTCTTC
NA	TRBJ2-3	TRBV6-1	NA	CASSGLRGKNTQYF	TGTGCCAGCAGTGGGCTGAGGGGGAAAAACACGCAGTATTTT
medium-sized	TRBJ2-3	TRBV7-2	NA	CASSTTSFFGTDTQYF	TGTGCCAGCAGCACCACTAGTTTTTTTGGCACAGATACGCAGTATTTT
NA	TRBJ2-3	TRBV6-1	TRBD2	CASRGSRGQDTQYF	TGTGCCAGCCGCGGGAGCCGGGGCCAAGATACGCAGTATTTT
many	TRBJ1-4	TRBV6-1	NA	CASSGNDEKLFF	TGTGCCAGCAGTGGCAACGATGAAAAACTGTTTTTT
many	TRBJ1-1	TRBV7-2	NA	CASSPRVSNTEAFF	TGTGCCAGCAGTCCCAGGGTGTCGAACACTGAAGCTTTCTTT
many	TRBJ2-5	TRBV12-3/TRBV12-4	NA	CASSLDRLETQYF	TGTGCCAGCAGTTTAGATAGGTTGGAGACCCAGTACTTC
once	TRBJ1-6	TRBV6-1	NA	CASSEAGAKDTQYF	TGTGCCAGCAGTGAAGCGGGAGCCAAAGATACTCAGTACTTT
NA	TRBJ2-5	TRBV7-3	TRBD2	CASSETGGGETQYF	TGTGCCAGCAGCGAAACGGGGGGGGGAGAGACCCAGTACTTC
NA	TRBJ2-3	TRBV10-3	TRBD2	CAGGDASGGAETQYF	TGTGCCGGGGGGGACGCGAGCGGGGGGGCAGAGACCCAGTATTTT
medium-sized	TRBJ2-1	TRBV6-5	TRBD2	CASSSLSGGQYNEQFF	TGTGCCAGCAGTTCCCTTAGCGGGGGGCAGTACAATGAGCAGTTCTTC
many	TRBJ2-7	TRBV6-1	NA	CASRDTRGGRFYEQYF	TGTGCCAGCAGGGATACCAGGGGGGGCAGATTCTACGAGCAGTACTTC
NA	TRBJ2-3	TRBV4-1	NA	CASSQSASDAGTQYF	TGCGCCAGCAGCCAAAGCGCGAGTGATGCCGGGACGCAGTATTTT
NA	TRBJ2-1	TRBV4-1	NA	CASSQDQESSSYNEQFF	TGCGCCAGCAGCCAAGATCAGGAGTCGAGCTCCTACAATGAGCAGTTCTTC
NA	TRBJ1-3	TRBV28	NA	CASSSGQSSGNTIYF	TGTGCCAGCAGTAGCGGACAAAGCTCTGGAAACACCATATATTTT
NA	TRBJ2-1	TRBV6-1	TRBD2	CASRRGTSGRLETQFF	TGTGCCAGCAGGCGGGGGACTAGCGGGAGGTTGGAGACCCAGTTCTTC
NA	TRBJ2-2	TRBV7-6	NA	CASSGGLNTGAQFF	TGTGCCAGCAGCGGTGGACTCAACACCGGGGCGCAGTTTTTT
NA	TRBJ2-3	TRBV27	NA	CAGSGGGDTETQYF	TGTGCGGGGAGTGGGGGCGGGGACACAGAGACCCAGTACTTT
NA	TRBJ2-5	TRBV6-1	NA	CASSERRPGWVETQYF	TGTGCCAGCAGTGAAAGGAGGCCGGGGTGGGTAGAGACCCAGTACTTC
NA	TRBJ2-3	TRBV6-1	TRBD2	CASGDERGAGTGEQYF	TGTGCCAGCGGAGACGAGCGGGGGGCGGGAACCGGGGAGCAGTATTTT
NA	TRBJ1-2	TRBV6-1	NA	CASTEGGGVGYGYTF	TGTGCCAGCACCGAAGGGGGGGGGGTTGGGTATGGCTACACCTTC
NA	TRBJ2-3	TRBV29-1	TRBD1	CSVVGQGATDTQYF	TGCAGCGTTGTAGGGCAGGGGGCCACAGATACGCAGTATTTT
NA	TRBJ1-1	TRBV11-2	NA	CASMANTEAFF	TGTGCCAGCATGGCGAACACTGAAGCTTTCTTT
few	TRBJ1-6	TRBV6-1	TRBD1	CASSTGGYSPLHF	TGTGCCAGCAGTACAGGGGGCTATTCACCCCTCCACTTT
NA	TRBJ2-2	TRBV6-1	TRBD1	CASSVGRGQGVTGALFF	TGTGCCAGCAGTGTTGGTCGGGGACAGGGAGTCACCGGGGCCCTGTTCTTT
few	TRBJ2-1	TRBV6-5	NA	CASSYSSWYRSYNEQFF	TGTGCCAGCAGTTACTCGAGTTGGTACAGGAGTTACAATGAGCAGTTCTTC
once	TRBJ1-6	TRBV6-1	TRBD1	CASSESEGGYNPPLHF	TGTGCCAGCAGTGAAAGCGAAGGGGGCTACAATCCACCCCTGCACTTT
NA	TRBJ2-3	TRBV6-1	NA	CASSPTGQPATNMQYF	TGTGCCAGCAGTCCTACGGGGCAGCCAGCCACAAATATGCAGTATTTC
medium-sized	TRBJ1-1	TRBV10-2	NA	CASSESPSGGLNTEAFF	TGCGCCAGCAGTGAGAGCCCCTCGGGGGGACTGAACACTGAAGCTTTCTTT
NA	TRBJ2-3	TRBV6-5	NA	CASSYSDFTDTQYF	TGTGCCAGCAGTTACTCGGACTTCACAGATACGCAGTATTTT
NA	TRBJ1-6	TRBV4-1	NA	CASSYQNSPLHF	TGCGCCAGCAGCTACCAAAATTCACCCCTCCACTTT
NA	TRBJ2-3	TRBV10-1	NA	CASSGASLGDTQYF	TGCGCCAGCAGTGGGGCCAGTCTGGGGGATACGCAGTATTTT
NA	TRBJ1-4	TRBV12-3/TRBV12-4	TRBD1	CASSPGTAGTLTSKLFF	TGTGCCAGCAGCCCCGGGACAGCAGGAACACTGACGTCGAAACTGTTTTTT
NA	TRBJ1-2	TRBV6-1	TRBD1	CASSDGQGNGYTF	TGTGCCAGCAGCGACGGACAGGGGAATGGCTACACCTTC
few	TRBJ2-1	TRBV9	TRBD1	CASSVGDRYNEQFF	TGTGCCAGCAGCGTAGGGGACAGATACAATGAGCAGTTCTTC
many	TRBJ2-1	TRBV24-1	NA	CATSGRGSYNEQFF	TGTGCCACCAGTGGTAGGGGTTCCTACAATGAGCAGTTCTTC
NA	TRBJ2-5	TRBV28	NA	CAGSGVQDQDTQYF	TGTGCGGGCAGCGGTGTCCAGGACCAAGATACCCAGTACTTC
few	TRBJ1-4	TRBV7-7	NA	CASSPGATGSGEKLFF	TGTGCCAGCAGCCCCGGGGCCACAGGGTCGGGTGAAAAACTGTTTTTT
NA	TRBJ2-1	TRBV30	NA	CAWSWWTLSSYNEQFF	TGTGCCTGGAGCTGGTGGACGTTAAGCTCCTACAATGAGCAGTTCTTC
NA	TRBJ1-3	TRBV7-7	NA	CASSPRRVDGNTIYF	TGTGCTAGCAGCCCCCGCAGGGTTGATGGAAACACCATATATTTT